This T cell receptor (beta chain) originates from a study of T cell repertoires in cytomegalovirus infection. The germline CDR1 and CDR2 sequences are LGHNA and YNFKEQ. V was cut by 3 bases and J by 11 bases, with 8 bases left in between. CDR3 length equals 11 residues. Each CDR3 protein is one row after TCRdb ran MiXCR on the reads. This sample yields 130,000 or so distinct CDR3 sequences, of which roughly 6% are seen a single time; about 20% belongs to the top ten. The source of this sequence is a human donor in good health (CMV status not recorded). Some clones in this sample may be carry-over from other donors' samples. The J gene is TRBJ2-1, the V gene TRBV4-2; D possibly corresponds to TRBD2 (6 bases). What was sequenced was PBMCs. CDR3 sequence (DNA): TGTGCCAGCAGCCAGGGACTCCAGCAGTTCTTC. Protein: CASSQGLQQFF.